This is a list of T cell receptor beta chains from one sample in a study of blood T cell repertoires in COVID-19. The assay was immunoSEQ multiplex PCR, and TCRdb's table has in-frame clones only and misses some. The profile shows about 160,000 clones, roughly 88% of them singletons. Sequencing input: peripheral blood. The receptors stem from a woman aged 80 or older with active or convalescent COVID-19. The CDR3 runs from the conserved cysteine through the conserved F or W. D genes are given only for firm matches. Clone sizes are given selectively: once, few, many, or a class where the clone is expanded.

j_gene	abundance	v_gene	d_gene	CDR3aa	CDR3nt
TRBJ1-1	-	TRBV5-1	-	CASSLSRFQGNTEAFF	TGCGCCAGCAGCTTGAGCCGATTCCAGGGGAACACTGAAGCTTTCTTT
TRBJ1-2	once	TRBV9	TRBD1	CASSGPGTGIANYGYTF	TGTGCCAGCAGCGGGCCCGGGACAGGGATAGCTAACTATGGCTACACCTTC
TRBJ1-2	-	TRBV5-1	TRBD1	CASSPTGEGYTF	TGCGCCAGCAGCCCGACAGGGGAAGGCTACACCTTC
TRBJ1-3	-	TRBV27	-	CASSDGQPNSGNTIYF	TGTGCCAGCAGTGACGGACAGCCTAACTCTGGAAACACCATATATTTT
TRBJ2-7	-	TRBV7-2	-	CASSYNYEQYF	TGTGCCAGCAGCTACAACTACGAGCAGTACTTC
TRBJ2-5	-	TRBV19	TRBD2	CASSIHERGYQETQYF	TGTGCCAGTAGTATTCATGAGCGGGGTTACCAAGAGACCCAGTACTTC
TRBJ1-1	-	TRBV27	-	CASTPSARNTEAFF	TGTGCCAGCACCCCTTCCGCCAGGAACACTGAAGCTTTCTTT
TRBJ2-2	few	TRBV7-8	-	CASSSYRVSTGELFF	TGTGCCAGCAGCTCATACAGGGTTAGCACCGGGGAGCTGTTTTTT
TRBJ1-4	once	TRBV28	-	CASGERGATNEKLFF	TGTGCCAGCGGGGAACGGGGTGCAACTAATGAAAAACTGTTTTTT
TRBJ1-1	-	TRBV11-3	-	CASSSGWSNTEAFF	TGTGCCAGCAGCTCAGGGTGGAGTAACACTGAAGCTTTCTTT
TRBJ1-2	-	TRBV5-1	-	CASRGGRGYTF	TGCGCCAGCAGGGGGGGGCGAGGCTACACCTTC
TRBJ1-2	once	TRBV7-2	TRBD1	CASSLAAANRGRDGYTF	TGTGCCAGCAGCTTAGCGGCAGCCAACAGGGGGCGCGATGGCTACACCTTC
TRBJ1-3	few	TRBV6-1	-	CASSEYPGSGNTIYF	TGTGCCAGCAGTGAATACCCGGGGTCTGGAAACACCATATATTTT
TRBJ1-4	-	TRBV9	TRBD1	CASSPSWTGAATNEKLFF	TGTGCCAGCAGCCCATCTTGGACAGGAGCTGCAACTAATGAAAAACTGTTTTTT
TRBJ2-1	-	TRBV9	TRBD2	CASSLAGGQNEQFF	TGTGCCAGCAGTCTAGCGGGGGGGCAGAATGAGCAGTTCTTC
TRBJ1-5	-	TRBV7-2	-	CASSSQQGNQPQHF	TGTGCCAGCAGCTCACAACAGGGTAATCAGCCCCAGCATTTT
TRBJ2-7	-	TRBV13	-	CASSSDRSYEQYF	TGTGCCAGCAGCTCAGACAGGTCCTACGAGCAGTACTTC
TRBJ1-2	-	TRBV6-2/TRBV6-3	-	CASSYAVAEERF	TGTGCCAGCAGTTACGCTGTCGCCGAAGAGAGGTTC
TRBJ2-5	-	TRBV6-4	TRBD1	CASSPNGQAQETQYF	TGTGCCAGCAGTCCTAATGGACAGGCCCAAGAGACCCAGTACTTC